This TCR beta chain appears in the sequencing data of a study of OX40 agonist ivuxolimab in advanced cancers. On the study more broadly: Partial responses were achieved by three patients, of whom one had hepatocellular carcinoma and two had cutaneous melanoma.

This clone was picked up one time. Measured with immunoSEQ multiplex PCR; TCRdb has only the in-frame clones, and not every one. The data hold about 83,000 clones, with 91% observed a single time. Trimming removed 0 bases from V and 3 bases from J, with 4 bases in between. Germline CDR1 and CDR2: SGHNT and YYREEE (reference sequence). CDR3 length equals 13 residues. The sample consisted of CD4+ or CD8+ T cells sorted from blood, taken in a trial of the OX40 agonist ivuxolimab. The V call is TRBV5-4, the J call TRBJ1-5; D not resolved. The TCR originated in an adult with an advanced solid tumor such as melanoma, head and neck, liver or kidney cancer. The CDR3 loop reads CASSLGYNQPQHF. The DNA for the CDR3 is TGTGCCAGCAGCTTGGGTTACAATCAGCCCCAGCATTTT.